This T cell receptor beta chain was documented in a study of identical twins. TCRdb independently ran MiXCR on the 5' RACE reads; one entry per CDR3 protein. The sample shows 1.5 million to 2 million distinct CDR3 sequences, about 30% of them seen only once. Study conclusions and caveats: Less excess twin sharing appeared in beta out-of-frame sequences.

Germline V gene lookup returns CDR1 DFQATT and CDR2 SNEGSKA (reference sequence). Trimming pared 3 bases from V and 6 bases from J, leaving 12 bases between. CDR3 size: 13 residues. Of note for this clonotype: Its antigen remains unknown.

The chain links TRBV20-1 to TRBJ2-1; D unresolved. The TCR comes from a newborn girl in good health. The sequenced sample consisted of cord blood. The DNA for the CDR3 is TGCAGTGCTAGTGATTTTCTGGCCAATGAGCAGTTCTTC. Protein: CSASDFLANEQFF.